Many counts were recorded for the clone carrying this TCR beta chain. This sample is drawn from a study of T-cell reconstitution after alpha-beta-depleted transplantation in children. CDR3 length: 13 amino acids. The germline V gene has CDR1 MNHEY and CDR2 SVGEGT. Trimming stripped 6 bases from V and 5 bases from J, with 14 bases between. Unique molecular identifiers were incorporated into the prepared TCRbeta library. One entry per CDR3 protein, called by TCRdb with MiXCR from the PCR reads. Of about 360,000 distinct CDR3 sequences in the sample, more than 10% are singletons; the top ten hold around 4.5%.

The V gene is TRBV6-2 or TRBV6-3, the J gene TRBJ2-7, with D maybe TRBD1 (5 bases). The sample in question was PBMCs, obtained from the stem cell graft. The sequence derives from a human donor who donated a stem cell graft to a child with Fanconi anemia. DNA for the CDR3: TGTGCCAGCAGCAGGGTCCAATTCAACGAGCAGTACGTC. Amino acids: CASSRVQFNEQYV.